These 32 T cell receptor beta chains share one sample of origin, sequenced in a study of shared clonotypes between healthy human individuals. Produced via immunoSEQ multiplex PCR; TCRdb's table is partial and in-frame only. The table includes around 1.1 million clones, 70% to 85% detected once. The sequenced sample was memory CD4+ T cells from PBMCs. Subset of the sample: CD45RA-negative fraction. The receptors derive from a man aged 18 to 30 in good health. Some clones in this sample may be carry-over from other donors' samples.

This CDR3 is CASSLRGRSGTGELFF. CDR3 coding DNA: TGTGCCAGCAGTTTAAGGGGGAGGTCGGGCACCGGGGAGCTGTTTTTT. J is TRBJ2-2 and V is TRBV27; possibly TRBD1 or TRBD2 for D (6 bases each). The CDR3 runs to 16 residues. Trimming took off 2 bases at V and 4 bases at J, with 14 bases between the two ends. Germline V CDR1 and CDR2: MNHEY, SMNVEV (reference sequence).

For this clone: Possible read error: a much larger clone is one base away. The rearrangement uses TRBV30 and TRBJ1-1; D perhaps matches TRBD1 (5 bases). Trimming removed 6 bases at V and 3 bases at J, with 14 bases between. The CDR3 spans 13 residues. CDR1 is GTSNPN and CDR2 is SVGIG in the germline V gene (reference sequence). CDR3 amino acids: CACSDGAYTEAFF. CDR3 sequence (DNA): TGTGCCTGTAGCGACGGGGCCTACACTGAAGCTTTCTTT.

This chain uses TRBV28 with TRBJ1-4; no firm D call. The V gene lost 7 bases and the J gene lost 11 bases, with 20 bases spanning the gap. CDR3 length equals 14 residues. Germline V gene sequence: CDR1 MDHEN, CDR2 SYDVKM. The CDR3, as DNA: TGTGCCAGCAATTCCCGAGGACTACTCGGGAAACTGTTTTTT. This sequence encodes CASNSRGLLGKLFF.

The chain recombines TRBV5-1 with TRBJ1-5; no clear D. This CDR3 comprises 13 residues. V was shortened by 4 bases and J by 4 bases, with 9 bases between the two germline ends. Per germline, CDR1 SGHRS and CDR2 YFSETQ. CDR3 region: CASSLEANQPQHF. The CDR3 nucleotides are TGCGCCAGCAGCCTAGAGGCAAATCAGCCCCAGCATTTT.

This clone was seen a handful of times. This chain uses TRBV4-3 with TRBJ2-3; D ambiguous. The ends were cut back, 3 bases at V and 5 bases at J, with 9 bases in the middle. CDR1 and CDR2 from the germline V gene are LGHNA and YSLEER. The CDR3 totals 13 residues. CDR3 residues: CASSQPELDTQYF. Written as DNA, the CDR3 is TGCGCCAGCAGCCAGCCCGAGTTAGATACGCAGTATTTT.

The chain joins TRBV7-2 to TRBJ1-5; no clear D. Trimming removed 2 bases from V and 3 bases from J, with 5 bases in between. The CDR3 extends over 13 amino acids. CDR1 is SGHTA, CDR2 FQGNSA, per germline. The DNA for the CDR3 is TGTGCCAGCAGCTTATACTTCAATCAGCCCCAGCATTTT. This codes for CASSLYFNQPQHF.

This rearrangement joins TRBV29-1 to TRBJ2-1, with D perhaps TRBD1 (6 bases). Germline-derived CDR1 and CDR2 are SQVTM and ANQGSEA. CDR3 length: 11 residues. Trimming stripped 0 bases from V and 14 bases from J, with 11 bases between. The CDR3 DNA reads TGCAGCGTTGAAGATGGGCAGGGGAAGTTCTTC. This translates into CSVEDGQGKFF.

CDR3: CASSLDRSELGQYF. The CDR3 region has the DNA TGCGCCAGCAGCCTCGACAGGTCGGAATTAGGGCAGTACTTC. The chain recombines TRBV5-1 with TRBJ2-7, with D perhaps TRBD1 (6 bases). The CDR3 extends over 14 amino acids. Trimming left V 4 bases short and J 9 bases short, with 20 bases between. Germline CDR1 reads SGHRS; CDR2 reads YFSETQ.

The chain uses TRBV19 and TRBJ1-4; D not certain. CDR3 length equals 15 residues. V was clipped by 0 bases and J by 0 bases, with 5 bases between them. CDR1 and CDR2 from the germline V gene are LNHDA and SQIVND (reference sequence). The CDR3 region has the DNA TGTGCCAGTAGTATAGACCCGACAACTAATGAAAAACTGTTTTTT. The encoded protein is CASSIDPTTNEKLFF.

The chain carries TRBV4-2 and TRBJ2-7; D is unresolved. Per the germline V gene, CDR1 is LGHNA and CDR2 is YNFKEQ. This CDR3 has 14 residues. Trimming shortened V by 0 bases and J by 3 bases, and 9 bases separated the two germline ends. CDR3 bases: TGTGCCAGCAGCCAAGAAGAGGCTTACTACGAGCAGTACTTC. It yields the protein CASSQEEAYYEQYF.

CDR3 sequence: CASSQEGFTAGNEQFF. DNA for the CDR3: TGTGCCAGCAGCCAAGAAGGGTTCACAGCCGGCAATGAGCAGTTCTTC. The chain uses TRBV4-2 and TRBJ2-1; D is ambiguous. Germline CDR1 is LGHNA and CDR2 is YNFKEQ. CDR3 length: 16 amino acids. V was cut by 0 bases and J by 6 bases, with 15 bases left in between.

V gene TRBV28 combines with J gene TRBJ1-4, with D perhaps TRBD1 (6 bases). The CDR3 extends over 14 amino acids. From germline, CDR1 is MDHEN and CDR2 SYDVKM. With 5 bases removed from V and 8 bases from J, the gap between germline ends came to 15 bases. CDR3: CASSGYRVGEKLFF. The CDR3 region has the DNA TGTGCCAGCAGTGGTTACAGGGTGGGCGAAAAACTGTTTTTT. The whole variable domain, remainder taken from reference TRBV28 and TRBJ1-4, is DVKVTQSSRYLVKRTGEKVFLECVQDMDHENMFWYRQDPGLGLRLIYFSYDVKMKEKGDIPEGYSVSREKKERFSLILESASTNQTSMYLCASSGYRVGEKLFFGSGTQLSVL.

This clone was recorded only once. This sequence joins TRBV28 and TRBJ2-7; D is possibly TRBD1 (6 bases). Germline values: CDR1 MDHEN, CDR2 SYDVKM. V was pared by 6 bases and J by 10 bases, with 16 bases between. The CDR3 sequence is 12 residues long. In DNA form, the CDR3 reads TGTGCCAGCAGCGAAGCCCGACAGGAACAGTACTTC. Protein sequence: CASSEARQEQYF.

The genes are TRBV30 and TRBJ2-2; D uncertain. V was pared by 0 bases and J by 4 bases, with 6 bases between. Per the germline V gene, CDR1 is GTSNPN and CDR2 is SVGIG (reference sequence). The CDR3 has 13 amino acids. The CDR3 protein is CAWSVALTGELFF. The CDR3 coding sequence is TGTGCCTGGAGTGTAGCTCTCACCGGGGAGCTGTTTTTT.

This clone showed up many times. The chain carries TRBV5-1 and TRBJ1-1; the D gene is possibly TRBD1 (6 bases). V was clipped by 2 bases and J by 10 bases, with 15 bases between them. CDR3 length equals 13 residues. CDR1 is SGHRS and CDR2 is YFSETQ in the germline V gene. In nucleotides, the CDR3 is TGCGCCAGCAGCTTTACAGGGACCCTGGGAGCTTTCTTT. Translation gives CASSFTGTLGAFF.

This clone was counted a single time. The chain carries TRBV30 and TRBJ1-5, with TRBD1 as a possible D gene (5 bases). V was cut by 2 bases and J by 6 bases, with 17 bases left in between. Per germline, CDR1 GTSNPN and CDR2 SVGIG (reference sequence). The CDR3 spans 15 residues. CDR3 residues: CAWSPGGGGSQPQHF. The CDR3 coding sequence is TGTGCCTGGAGTCCCGGGGGGGGAGGGAGTCAGCCCCAGCATTTT.

The chain uses TRBV15 and TRBJ2-3, with D possibly being TRBD1 (7 bases). With 0 bases removed from V and 9 bases from J, the gap between germline ends came to 16 bases. CDR3 length: 15 amino acids. Germline V gene lookup returns CDR1 LNHNV and CDR2 YYDKDF (reference sequence). As DNA, the CDR3 is TGTGCCACCAGCAGAGACCAAACTCAGGGGGGAACGCAGTATTTT. Its protein product is CATSRDQTQGGTQYF.

CDR3 coding DNA: TGTGCCAGCAGCGAAGGACTAGCGGGAGGGCCAAGCTCCTACGAGCAGTACTTC. The encoded protein is CASSEGLAGGPSSYEQYF. The V and J genes are TRBV9 and TRBJ2-7; TRBD2 aligns across 15 bases. Unmatched junction bases numbered 7, after V lost 3 bases and J lost 0 bases. The CDR3 totals 18 residues. Germline lookup yields CDR1 SGDLS and CDR2 YYNGEE.

This chain joins TRBV7-6 and TRBJ2-5; 11 nucleotides line up with TRBD2. This CDR3 has 15 residues. J gave up 5 bases and V 5 bases, and 7 bases lay outside the gene matches. Germline V gene data show CDR1 as SGHVS and CDR2 as FNYEAQ. The CDR3: CASSQTSGRGETQYF. The CDR3 DNA reads TGTGCCAGCAGCCAAACTAGCGGGAGAGGGGAGACCCAGTACTTC.

This chain connects TRBV5-4 to TRBJ2-7; 9 nucleotides match TRBD1. Looked up from germline, CDR1 is SGHNT and CDR2 is YYREEE (reference sequence). The CDR3 has 15 residues. After removal of 4 bases from V and 3 bases from J, the junction contained 8 bases not matched to a gene. CDR3 bases: TGTGCCAGCAGCCCCCCGGGACAGGGTGGCTACGAGCAGTACTTC. Translation: CASSPPGQGGYEQYF.

The V and J genes are TRBV28 and TRBJ2-7; D is uncertain. The V end lost 6 bases, the J end lost 0 bases, and 15 bases lay between the germline ends. The CDR3 extends over 15 amino acids. CDR1 is MDHEN, CDR2 SYDVKM, per germline. Here the CDR3 reads CASRKYVGISYEQYF. CDR3 bases: TGTGCCAGCAGAAAATACGTTGGGATCTCCTACGAGCAGTACTTC.

Only one count was recorded for this clone. The genes are TRBV5-4 and TRBJ1-2; 7 positions match TRBD1. V lost 0 bases, J lost 4 bases, and 6 bases stayed unmatched. The germline CDR1 and CDR2 sequences are SGHNT and YYREEE (reference sequence). The CDR3 sequence is 15 residues long. In nucleotides, the CDR3 is TGTGCCAGCAGCTTGGAGCAGGGGGTGGGCTATGGCTACACCTTC. This encodes CASSLEQGVGYGYTF. Full variable domain (remainder filled in from reference TRBV5-4 and TRBJ1-2): ETGVTQSPTHLIKTRGQQVTLRCSSQSGHNTVSWYQQALGQGPQFIFQYYREEENGRGNFPPRFSGLQFPNYSSELNVNALELDDSALYLCASSLEQGVGYGYTFGSGTRLTVV.

Turning to this clone: The sample has other DNA sequences that encode this CDR3 too. J is TRBJ1-4 and V is TRBV7-9; 8 nucleotides agree with TRBD1. This CDR3 region has 14 residues. Trimming removed 4 bases from V and 7 bases from J; junction bases left unmatched: 5. CDR1 and CDR2 (germline): SEHNR, FQNEAQ (reference sequence). CDR3 nucleotides: TGTGCCAGCAGCTCCCAGGGGGCGGGTGAAAAACTGTTTTTT. As protein: CASSSQGAGEKLFF.

V is TRBV5-3 and J is TRBJ1-1; D call uncertain. TRBV5-3 is recorded as an ORF, its role being uncertain. The CDR3 is 15 residues long. The V gene lost 0 bases and the J gene lost 1 base, with 10 bases spanning the gap. The CDR3 nucleotides are TGTGCCAGAAGCTTGGCGAGGGCAGGGAACACTGAAGCTTTCTTT. Residues: CARSLARAGNTEAFF.

The sample holds a few counts of this clone. An end of the junction differs from the germline gene, which may be a read error. This rearrangement joins TRBV7-9 to TRBJ2-1; D assignment may be TRBD1 or TRBD2 (5 bases each). This CDR3 has 16 amino acids. Germline V gene lookup returns CDR1 SEHNR and CDR2 FQNEAQ (reference sequence). As DNA, the CDR3 is TGTGCCGGCAGCCCCCCCGAAGGGACCTCCTACAATGAGCAGTTCTTC. Protein sequence: CAGSPPEGTSYNEQFF.

The chain has TRBV19 and TRBJ1-1; D may be TRBD1 (5 bases). Trimming shortened V by 3 bases and J by 0 bases, and 11 bases separated the two germline ends. CDR3 length equals 15 residues. The germline gives CDR1 LNHDA, CDR2 SQIVND (reference sequence). CDR3 sequence (DNA): TGTGCCAGTAGTATCTCTCCGGGGGTGAACACTGAAGCTTTCTTT. Protein: CASSISPGVNTEAFF.

This clone was observed once. The rearrangement joins TRBV6-6 to TRBJ2-6, with D uncertain. CDR3 length equals 15 residues. Per germline, CDR1 MNHNY and CDR2 SVGAGI (reference sequence). V was pared by 8 bases and J by 1 base, with 12 bases between. The DNA for the CDR3 is TGTGCCAGCGCCACGAGTTTTTCTGGGGCCAACGTCCTGACTTTC. It yields the protein CASATSFSGANVLTF.

The chain uses TRBV18 and TRBJ2-1; TRBD2 matches at 7 bases. The V gene's germline CDR1 is KGHSH and CDR2 LQKENI. J gave up 6 bases and V 4 bases, and 9 bases lay outside the gene matches. The CDR3 contains 15 residues. The CDR3 DNA reads as TGTGCCAGCTCACTGGATGGGAGGGCAGCCAATGAGCAGTTCTTC. This codes for CASSLDGRAANEQFF.

The rearrangement uses TRBV28 and TRBJ1-2; D is perhaps TRBD1 (6 bases). V lost 6 bases to trimming and J lost 8 bases, with 16 bases between them. The CDR3 loop spans 13 amino acids. Germline lookup yields CDR1 MDHEN and CDR2 SYDVKM. CDR3 region: CASRSGAGGGYTF. CDR3 DNA: TGTGCCAGCAGATCAGGGGCAGGCGGCGGCTACACCTTC.

V usage is TRBV27 and J usage is TRBJ1-2; no clear D. CDR1 MNHEY and CDR2 SMNVEV come from the germline V gene (reference sequence). This CDR3 is built from 13 residues. V shed 3 bases and J shed 13 bases, with 18 bases lying between them. In DNA, the CDR3 is TGTGCCAGCAGTTTGAACAGCTTAACACGGGGCACCTTC. Its translation is CASSLNSLTRGTF.

V gene TRBV6-6 combines with J gene TRBJ2-3; D possibly corresponds to TRBD1 (6 bases). V lost 6 bases, J lost 4 bases, and 17 bases lay in between. CDR3 length: 15 residues. CDR1 MNHNY and CDR2 SVGAGI come from the germline V gene (reference sequence). Here the CDR3 reads CASSSSPDRPDTQYF. As DNA, the CDR3 is TGTGCCAGCAGCTCATCCCCCGACAGGCCAGATACGCAGTATTTT.

The chain links TRBV7-6 to TRBJ1-1; the D is unclear. V lost 1 base, J lost 1 base, and 7 bases lay in between. Germline V gene sequence: CDR1 SGHVS, CDR2 FNYEAQ. This CDR3 region has 14 residues. As DNA, the CDR3 is TGTGCCAGCAGCTTAGATGACGGGAACACTGAAGCTTTCTTT. Translating it yields CASSLDDGNTEAFF.